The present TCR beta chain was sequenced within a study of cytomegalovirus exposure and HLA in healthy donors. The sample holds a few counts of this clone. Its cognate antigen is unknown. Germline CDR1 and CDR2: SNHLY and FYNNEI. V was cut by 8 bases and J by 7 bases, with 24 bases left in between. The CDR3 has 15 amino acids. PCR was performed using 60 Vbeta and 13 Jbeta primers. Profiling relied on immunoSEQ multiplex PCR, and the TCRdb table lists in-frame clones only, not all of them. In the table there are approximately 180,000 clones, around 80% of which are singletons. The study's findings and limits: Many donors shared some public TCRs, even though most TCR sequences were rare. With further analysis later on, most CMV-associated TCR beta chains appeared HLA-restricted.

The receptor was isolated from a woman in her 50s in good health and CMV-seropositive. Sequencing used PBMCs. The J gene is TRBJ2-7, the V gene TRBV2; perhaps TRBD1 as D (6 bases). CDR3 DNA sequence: TGTGCCAGCGGGCGGAATGGGGCAGGGGTAGGGGAGCAGTACTTC. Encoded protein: CASGRNGAGVGEQYF.